The sequence of this T cell receptor beta chain was determined in a study of T cells in localized non-small cell lung cancer (dated by TCRdb to about 2020). Study-level background: The study analyzed T cell repertoires of around 250 early-stage NSCLC patients, comparing tumors and uninvolved tumor-adjacent lungs. All 240 or so NSCLC patients in the cohort were treatment-naive and had localized lung tumors that were resected. Of the NSCLC patients, about 130 were male and roughly 110 were female, and the mean age was about 69 years. The study at large found these results: A median of 57 of the top 100 tumor clones were detected in paired uninvolved adjacent lung, and under 30 of these tumor clones were also found among the top 100 clones of the paired uninvolved adjacent lung. Because multi-region tumor sequencing was not done, intratumor heterogeneity could not be ruled out. Because the study design was exploratory, TCR variables were selected using unadjusted p-values without false-discovery rate correction. Uninvolved tumor-adjacent lung showed the highest T cell clonality, higher than tumor, which suggests more focused antigenic responses in the uninvolved tumor-adjacent lung. Longer overall survival was associated with higher blood T cell density, whereas shorter survival was associated with higher adjacent-lung clonality.

The CDR3, cysteine through phenylalanine, is 14 amino acids long. Left in the record is the CDR3 DNA by itself, 42 bases read in frame from the first base. V ends up 5 bases short and J 2 bases short, with an unmatched junction base count of 5. CDR1 SGHNT and CDR2 YENEEA are derived from the germline V gene. This clone was seen a few times. Its antigen is unknown. Per-base quality was not reported, and no clone a single base away is much larger than it. At diagnosis, tumor, uninvolved tumor-adjacent lung and peripheral blood were collected and then preserved as a mix of FFPE and fresh-frozen material. TCR beta CDR3 regions were sequenced from DNA using the immunoSEQ Assay. Concerning the study's data processing: To compute T cell density, TCR beta template counts were normalized to usable DNA, which was estimated by amplifying housekeeping genes. The preseqR package was used to estimate richness by extrapolating to 400,000 templates for PBMC samples and to 120,000 templates for tissue samples. Clonality was defined as one minus Pielou's evenness. Differential abundance testing on productive amino-acid clonotypes, with a minimum total count of 5 and an alpha of 0.1, was used to identify tissue-enriched TCRs. Repertoire overlap between compartments was quantified with the Jaccard Index and Morisita Overlap Index. GLIPH grouped TCR beta CDR3s together with public tetramer-defined viral CDR3s, and a viral motif had to include at least three viral sequences and show V-gene enrichment. TCRdb took this table from immuneACCESS and kept in-frame rearrangements with V and J called. Such tables lack part of the clones; where checked against another copy, unresolved V genes explain under half of the gap, and the rest is unexplained. The V and J calls and clone size are taken from that table; D and trimming were inferred from the DNA. This sample gives approximately 2,500 clones in total; around a third of them show up just once. Around 5.6% of the sample lies in the top ten.

The rearranged chain carries TRBV11-3 and TRBJ2-7, with 8 central nucleotides matching TRBD2. This TCR came from a man aged 40 to 75 with stage I lung adenocarcinoma. This sample comprised lung tumor tissue, obtained before any cancer treatment. The nucleotide sequence reads as follows: TGTGCCAGCAGCCTCAGCGGGAGCACCTACGAGCAGTACTTC. This sequence encodes CASSLSGSTYEQYF.